This T cell receptor beta chain was profiled in a study of shared clonotypes between healthy human individuals (TCRdb year 2020). Regarding the complete study: Two women and a few men aged 18 to 49 years were included in the cohort. For each donor, CD4 naive and CD4 memory were each run on three plates, CD8 naive on two plates, and CD8 memory on one plate. The study deeply sequenced blood TCR repertoires of 5 or 6 healthy adults to estimate repertoire size and the extent of clonotype sharing between individuals. Different laboratories and diverse techniques were used to prepare libraries and sequence TCR repertoires, to increase sequencing depth and limit assay-specific biases. Between about 0.94 and 10 billion PBMCs per donor were obtained by leukapheresis. Beyond this particular receptor, the publication reports: Higher generation probabilities were observed for clonotypes shared by all four sorted-subset donors than for non-shared clonotypes. Estimated clonotype richness was generally larger for naive than for memory subsets. Incomplete sequencing was indicated by rarefaction of sorted-subset datasets, despite the large sequencing depth. Sharing across a few donors was observed for around 5% of naive CD4, over 3% of naive CD8, about 2.3% of memory CD4, and about 0.4% of memory CD8 clonotypes. Sampling was restricted to blood, and TCR repertoires in tissue are likely to differ from TCR repertoires in blood. Because the study included a small number of donors, the genetic and exposure-history diversity represented was limited. Pairwise subsampling led to the expectation that sequencing depth would affect the degree of clonotype sharing among donors.

CDR1 MNHEY and CDR2 SVGAGI were looked up in the germline V gene. The CDR3 numbers 14 residues from cysteine through phenylalanine. CDR3 DNA is the only sequence kept; it has 42 bases, read in frame from the first base. Relative to germline, V is missing 5 bases and J is missing 4 bases, with 4 bases of the junction outside any gene match. Using the deep immunoSEQ assay, TCR CDR3 regions were amplified from genomic DNA by multiplex PCR. Genomic DNA extracted from each cell subset was distributed evenly over all wells of several immunoSEQ 96-well plates, and each plate served as one replicate. For sorted subsets, each replicate PCR was loaded with 200 ng genomic DNA, equivalent to about 30,000 T cell genomes. The purified libraries were quantified using a Qubit 3.0 fluorometer, sized with a Bioanalyzer 2100, and then quantified again using the KAPA Library Quantification kit. Every immunoSEQ 96-well plate was sequenced on a dedicated single-read 150-cycle Illumina NextSeq 550 flow cell. The paper's processing steps were these. Because the immunoSEQ output included only junctional sequences and no quality scores, the filtering could not be the same as the filtering used for full-length reads. Sequences were annotated with PyIR, a Python wrapper for IgBLAST v1.9, using IMGT germline references to assign V/J genes and CDR3. Any read was removed if the V/J assignment was weak (E-value above 1e-6), the CDR3 was missing, or the read contained stop codons, out-of-frame junctions, or ambiguous translated residues. V3J clonotypes were defined as sequences sharing an identical inferred V gene, J gene, and CDR3 amino acid sequence. To compute the percentage overlap between repertoires, the number of shared unique clonotypes was divided by the size of the smaller repertoire. Three approaches were used to assess repertoire richness: RTK rarefaction, the Chao1 estimator, and Recon v2.1 estimates of unobserved clonotypes. Generation probabilities were computed with OLGA for all TCRbeta clonotypes obtained by the gDNA method from several donors. The source is immuneACCESS, and TCRdb retained only in-frame sequences with V and J called. Part of the clones is not carried over; for the studies checked, unresolved V genes explain less than half of this, and the remainder is unexplained. The D gene and trimming were derived from the DNA, and the V and J assignments and clone size from that table. Here the sample has about 2.4 million clones; about 92% occur a single time. Around 0.14% of the sample comes from the top ten.

This clone was seen just once. Which antigen it targets is not known. Per-base quality was not reported, and no clone a single base away is much larger than it. Other DNA sequences within the sample encode an identical CDR3. The donors were healthy, HIV-negative adults who had no recently reported acute infections or vaccinations. Only Caucasian adults living in Nashville, Tennessee, USA were represented among the donors. CD4+ T cells were enriched through magnetic negative selection, after which naive cells were positively selected on CD45RA and the remaining negative fraction served as the memory subset. Blood was obtained by leukapheresis, after which PBMCs were separated by Ficoll-Histopaque density gradient centrifugation and cryopreserved in liquid nitrogen vapor phase. Analytical flow cytometry was used to check the purity and quantity of each magnetically sorted T cell population. Genomic DNA was isolated from every sorted fraction and measured by UV absorbance on a Nanodrop 2000c.

The chain is made from TRBV6-5 and TRBJ2-7, with TRBD2 identical over 11 junction bases. The sequencing sample was made of naive CD4+ T cells sorted from blood. Taken with the paper, the label for cell subset or site translates to: CD45RA+ positively selected. The clonotype originates from a man between 18 and 35 years old in good health. This receptor carries the CDR3 CASSKGTSGYEQYF. The DNA sequence reads TGTGCCAGCAGTAAAGGGACTAGCGGATACGAGCAGTACTTC.